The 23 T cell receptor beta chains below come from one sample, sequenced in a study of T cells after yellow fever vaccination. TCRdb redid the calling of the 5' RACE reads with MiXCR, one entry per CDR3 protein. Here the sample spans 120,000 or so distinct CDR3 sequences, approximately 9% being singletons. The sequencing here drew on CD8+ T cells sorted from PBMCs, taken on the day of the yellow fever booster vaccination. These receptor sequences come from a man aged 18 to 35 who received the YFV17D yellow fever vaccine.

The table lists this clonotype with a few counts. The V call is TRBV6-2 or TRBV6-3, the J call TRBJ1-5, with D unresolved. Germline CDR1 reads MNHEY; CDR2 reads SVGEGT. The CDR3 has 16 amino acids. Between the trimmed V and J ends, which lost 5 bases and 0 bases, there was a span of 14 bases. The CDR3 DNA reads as TGTGCCAGCAGTCCCATTGGGGTCTATAGCAATCAGCCCCAGCATTTT. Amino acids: CASSPIGVYSNQPQHF.

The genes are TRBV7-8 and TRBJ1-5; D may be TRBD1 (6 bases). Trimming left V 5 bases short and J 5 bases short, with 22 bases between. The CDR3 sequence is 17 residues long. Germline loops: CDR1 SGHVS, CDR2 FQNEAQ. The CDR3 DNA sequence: TGTGCCAGCAGCCAGGGGACACTAACGGAATATCATCAGCCCCAGCATTTT. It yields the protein CASSQGTLTEYHQPQHF.

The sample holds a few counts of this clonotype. The CDR3 bases are TGCGCCAGCAGCCGGGGGCGGGTGAACACTGAAGCTTTCTTT. This gives the protein CASSRGRVNTEAFF. The chain carries TRBV4-1 and TRBJ1-1, with D maybe TRBD1 (6 bases). CDR1 is MGHRA and CDR2 is YSYEKL in the germline V gene. This CDR3 region has 14 residues. V lost 4 bases, J lost 0 bases, and 9 bases lay in between.

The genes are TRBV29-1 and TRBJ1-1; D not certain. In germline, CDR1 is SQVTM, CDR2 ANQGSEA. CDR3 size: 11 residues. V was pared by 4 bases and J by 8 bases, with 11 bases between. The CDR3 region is CSVAPQPEAFF. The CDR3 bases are TGCAGCGTTGCGCCGCAGCCAGAAGCTTTCTTT.

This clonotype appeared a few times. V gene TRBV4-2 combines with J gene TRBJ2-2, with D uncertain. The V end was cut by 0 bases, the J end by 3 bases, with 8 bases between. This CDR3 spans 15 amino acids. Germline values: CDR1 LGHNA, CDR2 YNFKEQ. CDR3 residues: CASSQELLDTGELFF. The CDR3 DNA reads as TGTGCCAGCAGCCAAGAGTTATTGGACACCGGGGAGCTGTTTTTT.

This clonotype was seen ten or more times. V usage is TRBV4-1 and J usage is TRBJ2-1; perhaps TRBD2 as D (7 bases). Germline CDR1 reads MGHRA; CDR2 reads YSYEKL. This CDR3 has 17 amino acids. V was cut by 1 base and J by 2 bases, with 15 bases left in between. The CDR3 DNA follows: TGCGCCAGCAGCCAAGTCCTCCTCGGGGGGCCCTACAATGAGCAGTTCTTC. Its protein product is CASSQVLLGGPYNEQFF.

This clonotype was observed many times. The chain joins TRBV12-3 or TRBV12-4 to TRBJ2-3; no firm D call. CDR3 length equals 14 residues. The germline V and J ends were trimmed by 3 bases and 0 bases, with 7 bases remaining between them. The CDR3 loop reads CASSLYPSTDTQYF. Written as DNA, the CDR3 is TGTGCCAGCAGTTTGTACCCTAGCACAGATACGCAGTATTTT.

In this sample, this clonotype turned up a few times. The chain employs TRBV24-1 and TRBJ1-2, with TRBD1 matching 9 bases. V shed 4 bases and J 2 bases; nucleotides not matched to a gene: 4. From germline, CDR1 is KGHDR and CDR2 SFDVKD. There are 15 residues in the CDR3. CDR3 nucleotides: TGTGCCACCAGTGAGGGGGACAGGGCCAACTATGGCTACACCTTC. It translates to CATSEGDRANYGYTF.

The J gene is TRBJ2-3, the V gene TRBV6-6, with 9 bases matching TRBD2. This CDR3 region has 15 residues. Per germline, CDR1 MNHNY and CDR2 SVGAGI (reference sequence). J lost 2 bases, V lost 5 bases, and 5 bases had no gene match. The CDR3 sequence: CASSPTSGYTDTQYF. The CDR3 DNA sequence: TGTGCCAGCAGTCCCACTAGCGGGTACACAGATACGCAGTATTTT.

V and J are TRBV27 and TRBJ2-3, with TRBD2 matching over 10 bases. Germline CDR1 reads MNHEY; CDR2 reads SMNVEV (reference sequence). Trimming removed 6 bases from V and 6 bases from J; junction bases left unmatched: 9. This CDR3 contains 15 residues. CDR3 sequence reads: CASRGGTSARDTQYF. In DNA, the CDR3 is TGTGCCAGCAGGGGGGGGACTAGCGCAAGGGATACGCAGTATTTT.

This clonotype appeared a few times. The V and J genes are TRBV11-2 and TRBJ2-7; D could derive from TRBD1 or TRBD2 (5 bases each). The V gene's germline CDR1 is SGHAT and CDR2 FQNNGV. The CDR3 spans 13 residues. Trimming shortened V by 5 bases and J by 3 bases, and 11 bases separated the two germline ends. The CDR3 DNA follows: TGTGCCAGCAGCCGCACAGGAGGCTACGAGCAGTACGTC. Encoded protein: CASSRTGGYEQYV.

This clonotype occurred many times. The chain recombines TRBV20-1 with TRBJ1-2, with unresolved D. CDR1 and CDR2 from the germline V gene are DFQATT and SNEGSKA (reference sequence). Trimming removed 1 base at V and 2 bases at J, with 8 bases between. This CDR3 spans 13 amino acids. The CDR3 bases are TGCAGTGCTAGAGGGGCGGGGAACTATGGCTACACCTTC. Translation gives CSARGAGNYGYTF.

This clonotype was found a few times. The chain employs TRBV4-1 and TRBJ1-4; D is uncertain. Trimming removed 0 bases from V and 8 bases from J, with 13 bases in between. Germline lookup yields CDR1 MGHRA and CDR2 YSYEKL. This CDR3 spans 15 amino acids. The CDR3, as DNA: TGCGCCAGCAGCCAAGAGGTAGCATTTACAGAAAAACTGTTTTTT. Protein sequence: CASSQEVAFTEKLFF.

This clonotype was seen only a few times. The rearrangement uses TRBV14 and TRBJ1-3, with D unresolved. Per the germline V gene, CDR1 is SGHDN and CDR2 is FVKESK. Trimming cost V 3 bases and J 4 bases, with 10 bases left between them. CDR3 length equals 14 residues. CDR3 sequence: CASSHRGSGNTIYF. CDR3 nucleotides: TGTGCCAGCAGCCACAGAGGGTCGGGAAACACCATATATTTT.

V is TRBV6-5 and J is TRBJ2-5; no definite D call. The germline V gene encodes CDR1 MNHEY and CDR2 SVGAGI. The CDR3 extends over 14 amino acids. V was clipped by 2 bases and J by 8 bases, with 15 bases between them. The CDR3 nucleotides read TGTGCCAGCAGTTACGACTCCGGGCTACACACCCAGTACTTC. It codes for CASSYDSGLHTQYF.

CDR3 residues: CASSVDNPYEQYF. The CDR3 DNA reads as TGTGCCAGCAGCGTCGACAACCCCTACGAGCAGTACTTC. This sequence joins TRBV13 and TRBJ2-7; D is unresolved. Germline loops: CDR1 PRHDT, CDR2 FYEKMQ (reference sequence). Trimming shortened V by 5 bases and J by 2 bases, and 10 bases separated the two germline ends. There are 13 residues in the CDR3. Together with reference TRBV13 and TRBJ2-7, the CDR3 gives the full variable domain: AAGVIQSPRHLIKEKRETATLKCYPIPRHDTVYWYQQGPGQDPQFLISFYEKMQSDKGSIPDRFSAQQFSDYHSELNMSSLELGDSALYFCASSVDNPYEQYFGPGTRLTVT.

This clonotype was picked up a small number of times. CDR3 protein: CASSHDPSGTEAFF. The DNA of the CDR3 is TGCGCCAGCAGCCACGACCCTTCCGGGACTGAAGCTTTCTTT. The V call is TRBV4-3, the J call TRBJ1-1; D gene ambiguous. The V gene lost 3 bases and the J gene lost 5 bases, with 13 bases spanning the gap. The CDR3 runs to 14 residues. Germline V lookup: CDR1 LGHNA, CDR2 YSLEER.

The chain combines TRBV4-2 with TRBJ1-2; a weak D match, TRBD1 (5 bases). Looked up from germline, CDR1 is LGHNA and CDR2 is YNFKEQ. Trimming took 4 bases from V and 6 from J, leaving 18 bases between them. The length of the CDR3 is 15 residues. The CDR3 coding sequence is TGTGCCAGCAGCCGGACCTACCCCGCGGGGGATGGCTACACCTTC. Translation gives CASSRTYPAGDGYTF.

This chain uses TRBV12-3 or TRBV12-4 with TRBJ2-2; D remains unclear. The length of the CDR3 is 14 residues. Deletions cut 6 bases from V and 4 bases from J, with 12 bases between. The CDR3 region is CASSQVGFTGELFF. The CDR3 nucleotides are TGTGCCAGCAGCCAAGTTGGGTTCACCGGGGAGCTGTTTTTT.

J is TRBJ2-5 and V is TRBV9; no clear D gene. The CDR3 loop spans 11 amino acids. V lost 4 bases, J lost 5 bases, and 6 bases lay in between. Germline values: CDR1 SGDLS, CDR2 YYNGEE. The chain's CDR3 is CASSTGETQYF. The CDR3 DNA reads TGTGCCAGCAGCACCGGGGAGACCCAGTACTTC.

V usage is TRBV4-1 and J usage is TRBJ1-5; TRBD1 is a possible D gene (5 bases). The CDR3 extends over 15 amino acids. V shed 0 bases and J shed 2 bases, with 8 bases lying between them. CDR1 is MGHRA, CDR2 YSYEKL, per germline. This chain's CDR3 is CASSQEGGRNQPQHF. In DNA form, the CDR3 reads TGCGCCAGCAGCCAAGAGGGGGGTCGCAATCAGCCCCAGCATTTT.

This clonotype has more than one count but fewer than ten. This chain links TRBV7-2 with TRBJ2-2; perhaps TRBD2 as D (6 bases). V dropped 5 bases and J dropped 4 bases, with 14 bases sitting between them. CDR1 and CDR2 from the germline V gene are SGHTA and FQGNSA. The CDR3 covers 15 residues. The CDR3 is CASSQRLASTGELFF. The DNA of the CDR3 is TGTGCCAGCAGCCAGCGCCTAGCGAGCACCGGGGAGCTGTTTTTT.

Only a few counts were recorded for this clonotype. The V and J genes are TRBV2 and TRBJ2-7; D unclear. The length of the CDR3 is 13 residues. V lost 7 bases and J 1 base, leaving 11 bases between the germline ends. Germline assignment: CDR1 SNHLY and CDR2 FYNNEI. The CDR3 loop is CASMYLPSYEQYF. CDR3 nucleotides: TGTGCCAGCATGTATCTCCCATCCTACGAGCAGTACTTC.